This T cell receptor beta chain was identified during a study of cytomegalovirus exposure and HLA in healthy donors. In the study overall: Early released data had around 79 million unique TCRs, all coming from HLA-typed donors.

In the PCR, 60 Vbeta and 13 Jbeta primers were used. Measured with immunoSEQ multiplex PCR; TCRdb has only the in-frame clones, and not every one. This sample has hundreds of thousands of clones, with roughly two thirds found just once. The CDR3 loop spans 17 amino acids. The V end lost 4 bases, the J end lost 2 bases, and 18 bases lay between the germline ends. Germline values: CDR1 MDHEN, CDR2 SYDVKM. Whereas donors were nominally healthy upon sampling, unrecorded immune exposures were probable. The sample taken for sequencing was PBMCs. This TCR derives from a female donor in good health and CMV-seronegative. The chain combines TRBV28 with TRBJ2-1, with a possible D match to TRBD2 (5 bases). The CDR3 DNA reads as TGTGCCAGCAGTTCACTGGCGTCAGCGGATGCCTACAATGAGCAGTTCTTC. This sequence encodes CASSSLASADAYNEQFF.